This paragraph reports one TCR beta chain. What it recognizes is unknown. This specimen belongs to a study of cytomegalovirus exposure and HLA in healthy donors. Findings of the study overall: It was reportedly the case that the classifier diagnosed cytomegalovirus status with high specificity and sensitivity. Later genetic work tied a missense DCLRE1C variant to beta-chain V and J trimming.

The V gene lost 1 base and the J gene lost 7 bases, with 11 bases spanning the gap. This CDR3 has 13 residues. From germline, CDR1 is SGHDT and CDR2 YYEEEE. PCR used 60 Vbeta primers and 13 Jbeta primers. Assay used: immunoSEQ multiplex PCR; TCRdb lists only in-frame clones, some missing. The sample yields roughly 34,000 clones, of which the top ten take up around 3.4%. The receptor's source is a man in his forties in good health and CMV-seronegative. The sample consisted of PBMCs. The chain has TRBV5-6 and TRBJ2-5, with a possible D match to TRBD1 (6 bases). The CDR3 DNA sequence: TGTGCCAGCAGCTTGAACAGGGTGGGGACCCAGTACTTC. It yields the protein CASSLNRVGTQYF.